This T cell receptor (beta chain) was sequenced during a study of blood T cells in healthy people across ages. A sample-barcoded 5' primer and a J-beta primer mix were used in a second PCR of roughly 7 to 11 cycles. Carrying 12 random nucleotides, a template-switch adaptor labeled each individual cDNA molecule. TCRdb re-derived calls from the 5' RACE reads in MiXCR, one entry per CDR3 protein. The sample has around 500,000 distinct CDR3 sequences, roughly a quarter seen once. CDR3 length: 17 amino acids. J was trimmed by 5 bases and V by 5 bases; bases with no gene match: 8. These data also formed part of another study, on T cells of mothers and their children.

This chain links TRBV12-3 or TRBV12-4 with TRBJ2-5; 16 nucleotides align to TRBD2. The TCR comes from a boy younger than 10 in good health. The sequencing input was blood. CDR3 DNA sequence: TGTGCCAGCAGTCCGGGACTAGCGGGGGGGCCTTGGGAGACCCAGTACTTC. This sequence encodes CASSPGLAGGPWETQYF.